These 13 T cell receptor beta chains came from one sample sequenced in a study of control samples from healthy donors and cancer patients. TCRdb's table, derived via immunoSEQ multiplex PCR, lists solely in-frame clones and lacks some. Counted here are 60,000 to 75,000 clones, about 83% occurring once; the ten biggest clones make up roughly 14%. Input material: blood. All receptors come from a man aged 55 to 70 in good health.

This chain connects TRBV13 to TRBJ1-1, with 8 bases that match TRBD1. Germline CDR1 reads PRHDT; CDR2 reads FYEKMQ (reference sequence). This CDR3 comprises 15 residues. The ends lost 6 bases at V and 4 bases at J; junction bases unmatched: 10. The CDR3 sequence: CASRPQKTGVTEAFF. In DNA, the CDR3 is TGTGCCAGCAGACCTCAGAAGACAGGGGTCACTGAAGCTTTCTTT.

The rearrangement uses TRBV5-1 and TRBJ2-5; 7 bases agree with TRBD1. Germline trimming cut 0 bases from V and 3 bases from J; bases unmatched to any gene: 5. This CDR3 region has 15 residues. Germline CDR1 and CDR2: SGHRS and YFSETQ. CDR3 in amino acids: CASSLGGGAEETQYF. The DNA for the CDR3 is TGCGCCAGCAGCTTGGGAGGGGGCGCGGAAGAGACCCAGTACTTC.

The rearrangement uses TRBV19 and TRBJ1-5; a weak D match, TRBD1 (6 bases). The CDR3 sequence is 14 residues long. The germline V gene has CDR1 LNHDA and CDR2 SQIVND (reference sequence). The germline V and J ends were trimmed by 4 bases and 0 bases, with 7 bases remaining between them. The CDR3 nucleotides read TGTGCCAGTAGTAGCAGGGGTAGCAATCAGCCCCAGCATTTT. The encoded protein is CASSSRGSNQPQHF.

A few counts support this clone. This chain connects TRBV2 to TRBJ2-6; 8 bases line up with TRBD1. Germline V gives CDR1 SNHLY, CDR2 FYNNEI. After removal of 3 bases from V and 0 bases from J, the junction contained 13 bases not matched to a gene. This CDR3 contains 20 residues. CDR3 residues: CASSEDREFLGDSGANVLTF. The CDR3 DNA reads TGTGCCAGCAGTGAGGACAGGGAATTTCTTGGGGACTCTGGGGCCAACGTCCTGACTTTC.

This chain links TRBV10-3 with TRBJ2-1, with 12 bases lining up with TRBD1. Germline CDR1 ENHRY, CDR2 SYGVKD. Unmatched junction bases numbered 11, after V lost 6 bases and J lost 8 bases. The CDR3 contains 16 residues. Written as DNA, the CDR3 is TGTGCCATCAGCGGGAACCGGGACAGGGGGCTCCATGAGCAGTTCTTC. The encoded protein is CAISGNRDRGLHEQFF.

This clone appeared a few times. CDR3 loop: CASSSGRPQHF. In DNA form, the CDR3 reads TGTGCCAGCAGTTCGGGTCGGCCCCAGCATTTT. The chain is built from TRBV6-2 or TRBV6-3 and TRBJ1-5; no firm D call. CDR1 MNHEY and CDR2 SVGEGT come from the germline V gene. The CDR3 spans 11 residues. Trimming left V 4 bases short and J 9 bases short, with 7 bases between.

V is TRBV18 and J is TRBJ2-1; TRBD2 matches 9 bases. V lost 2 bases, J lost 9 bases, and 14 bases stayed unmatched. The CDR3 sequence is 17 residues long. In germline, CDR1 is KGHSH, CDR2 LQKENI. The CDR3 DNA follows: TGTGCCAGCTCACCATTGGGTAGCGGGAGCTTGTCTGGTGAGCAGTTCTTC. Translation gives CASSPLGSGSLSGEQFF. Drawing the rest from reference TRBV18 and TRBJ2-1, the complete variable domain is NAGVMQNPRHLVRRRGQEARLRCSPMKGHSHVYWYRQLPEEGLKFMVYLQKENIIDESGMPKERFSAEFPKEGPSILRIQQVVRGDSAAYFCASSPLGSGSLSGEQFFGPGTRLTVL.

The V and J genes are TRBV6-6 and TRBJ2-1, with a tentative D call TRBD1 (6 bases). V shed 0 bases and J shed 13 bases, with 13 bases lying between them. The germline V gene encodes CDR1 MNHNY and CDR2 SVGAGI (reference sequence). CDR3 length: 13 residues. The CDR3 DNA reads TGTGCCAGCAGTTACTCGACGGGCAGGGGTCAGTTCTTC. Its translation is CASSYSTGRGQFF.

This chain joins TRBV7-2 and TRBJ2-5; D perhaps matches TRBD2 (6 bases). V lost 1 base, J lost 2 bases, and 20 bases lay in between. The germline gives CDR1 SGHTA, CDR2 FQGNSA. The CDR3 totals 18 residues. The CDR3 region has the DNA TGTGCCAGCAGCTTAGGAAGGCCGGGCACGGGGGATCAAGAGACCCAGTACTTC. The encoded protein is CASSLGRPGTGDQETQYF. The full variable domain, with the rest looked up from reference TRBV7-2 and TRBJ2-5, is GAGVSQSPSNKVTEKGKDVELRCDPISGHTALYWYRQSLGQGLEFLIYFQGNSAPDKSGLPSDRFSAERTGGSVSTLTIQRTQQEDSAVYLCASSLGRPGTGDQETQYFGPGTRLLVL.

The rearrangement joins TRBV24-1 to TRBJ2-3; D might be TRBD2 (6 bases). The V gene lost 7 bases and the J gene lost 3 bases, with 19 bases spanning the gap. This CDR3 has 16 amino acids. Per the germline V gene, CDR1 is KGHDR and CDR2 is SFDVKD. CDR3 nucleotide sequence: TGTGCCACCAGCCATGGCGGGGCAGGTAAAACAGATACGCAGTATTTT. This sequence encodes CATSHGGAGKTDTQYF.

This clone occurred a few times. V usage is TRBV5-5 and J usage is TRBJ1-4; tentative D call: TRBD1 (5 bases). V gave up 5 bases and J gave up 6 bases, with 17 bases separating them. CDR3 length equals 15 residues. The germline CDR1 and CDR2 sequences are SGHKS and YYEKEE (reference sequence). CDR3 region: CASRRTGTSDEKLFF. DNA for the CDR3: TGTGCCAGCAGACGTACCGGGACTAGTGATGAAAAACTGTTTTTT.

This rearrangement joins TRBV5-1 to TRBJ2-5; tentatively, D is TRBD1 or TRBD2 (6 bases each). The CDR3 consists of 16 residues. Trimming shortened V by 0 bases and J by 1 base, and 13 bases separated the two germline ends. CDR1 and CDR2 (germline): SGHRS, YFSETQ. The CDR3 bases are TGCGCCAGCAGCTTGGTCGGCGGGGACATCCAAGAGACCCAGTACTTC. Translating it yields CASSLVGGDIQETQYF.

The chain uses TRBV12-5 and TRBJ2-1; no firm D call. The CDR3 length is 15 residues. The germline gives CDR1 LGHNT, CDR2 FRNRAP. V was trimmed by 7 bases and J by 4 bases, leaving 17 bases between them. CDR3 region: CASALGWLPYNEQFF. The CDR3 nucleotides read TGTGCTAGTGCTTTAGGGTGGCTCCCTTACAATGAGCAGTTCTTC.